One sample yielded the 2 T cell receptor beta chains listed below, sequenced in a study of control samples from healthy donors and cancer patients. Clones were read by immunoSEQ multiplex PCR, and TCRdb kept only the in-frame ones, dropping some. Counted here are over 200,000 clones, about 80% occurring once; the ten biggest clones make up 10% to 15%. The sequenced sample consisted of PBMCs. Receptor source: a woman aged 60-70 years with lung cancer.

This rearrangement joins TRBV9 to TRBJ2-3, with 11 bases matching TRBD2. Germline lookup yields CDR1 SGDLS and CDR2 YYNGEE. The V segment lost 3 bases and the J segment 8 bases; nucleotides outside the gene matches: 8. The CDR3 runs 15 residues. Written as DNA, the CDR3 is TGTGCCAGCAGCGCAGTAGCGGGGGGGCTCGTTACGCAGTATTTT. Amino acid sequence: CASSAVAGGLVTQYF.

In its sample, this clone was seen once. The V and J genes are TRBV2 and TRBJ2-1; D might be TRBD1 or TRBD2, each matching 5 bases. The length of the CDR3 is 14 residues. Germline values: CDR1 SNHLY, CDR2 FYNNEI. V lost 4 bases, J lost 13 bases, and 20 bases lay in between. In nucleotides, the CDR3 is TGTGCCAGCAGTGCTACCTCCTCGGGACCCCCCCAGTTCTTC. Translated, it gives CASSATSSGPPQFF.